This TCR beta chain was sequenced for a study of CD8 T cells in Susac syndrome. Study information: Blood was drawn from patients with Susac syndrome. At that point, they were therapy-naive, on corticosteroids, or on intravenous immunoglobulin alone.

Reverse transcription used roughly 0.5 to 1 ug RNA and random hexamers. An immunoSEQ multiplex PCR generated amplified TCR beta CDR3 products spanning 54 Vbeta and 13 Jbeta. TCRdb passed the immunoSEQ multiplex PCR reads through MiXCR, listing each CDR3 protein once. The sample has 120,000 to 150,000 distinct CDR3 sequences, 95% seen once. V lost 4 bases and J lost 7, with 19 bases in between. This CDR3 has 14 residues. Germline V gene sequence: CDR1 DFQATT, CDR2 SNEGSKA (reference sequence). Sequencing of TCR beta covered CD8+ and CD4+ T cells obtained from blood. The clonotype comes from a human donor with Susac syndrome. The J gene is TRBJ1-2, the V gene TRBV20-1; D unclear. The specimen was CD4+ T cells from PBMCs. The CDR3 spells CSAMTPVGSSGYTF. The CDR3 DNA sequence: TGCAGTGCTATGACACCGGTCGGATCCTCTGGCTACACCTTC.